This is a list of T cell receptor beta chains from one sample in a study of human T cells and chemical hapten exposure. TCRdb passed the RACE reads through MiXCR, listing each CDR3 protein once. This table holds 75,000 to 100,000 distinct CDR3 sequences, about 11% found once. Material: whole blood, obtained in connection with sensitization to the hapten diphenylcyclopropenone (DPC). Every receptor here comes from a woman aged 60-70 years with alopecia areata. Some clones in this sample may be carry-over from other donors' samples. CDR3s include the opening cysteine and the closing phenylalanine or tryptophan. D genes are given only for firm matches. Size is omitted from some rows. Given values are once, few, many or a class for expanded clones.

J | V | size | D | DNA | CDR3
TRBJ1-3 | TRBV3-1 | few | - | TGTGCCAGCAGCCCCATAGCGGCGGAGGTCTCTGGAAACACCATATATTTT | CASSPIAAEVSGNTIYF
TRBJ2-5 | TRBV7-6 | many | TRBD2 | TGTGCCAGCAGCCTCGGACTAGCGGGGGGCCCGGAGACCCAGTACTTC | CASSLGLAGGPETQYF
TRBJ1-2 | TRBV7-2 | few | - | TGTGCCAGCAGCTTGCTCGGACAGAACTATGGCTACACCTTC | CASSLLGQNYGYTF
TRBJ1-5 | TRBV14 | - | - | TGTGCCAGCAGCCAGGGGGGGGATCAGCCCCAGCATTTT | CASSQGGDQPQHF
TRBJ2-7 | TRBV30 | many | - | TGTGCCTGGAGTGCCCGCTACGAGCAGTACTTC | CAWSARYEQYF
TRBJ2-4 | TRBV20-1 | - | - | TGCAGTGCCAGCAACGCCCAGGGTGTCAAAAACATTCAGTACTTC | CSASNAQGVKNIQYF
TRBJ2-3 | TRBV20-1 | many | - | TGCAGTGCTAGAGCCGGACTTCTCACAGATACGCAGTATTTT | CSARAGLLTDTQYF
TRBJ2-5 | TRBV9 | - | - | TGTGCCAGCAGCGGGGGGTACCAAGAGACCCAGTACTTC | CASSGGYQETQYF
TRBJ2-7 | TRBV2 | many | - | TGTGCCAGCAGTGTGACGATATACGAGCAGTACTTC | CASSVTIYEQYF
TRBJ2-7 | TRBV9 | - | - | TGTGCCAGCAGCACAACCCCCCGCGGGGAGGACGAGCAGTACTTC | CASSTTPRGEDEQYF
TRBJ2-5 | TRBV7-9 | many | - | TGTGCCAGCAGTGAGAATCAAGAGACCCAGTACTTC | CASSENQETQYF
TRBJ2-7 | TRBV20-1 | - | TRBD2 | TGCAGTGCTAGAGGGCCAGCGGGGGGCCCCCACGAGCAGTACTTC | CSARGPAGGPHEQYF
TRBJ2-3 | TRBV24-1 | - | - | TGTGCCACCAGTGAGAGTCGAGATAGCACAGATACGCAGTATTTT | CATSESRDSTDTQYF
TRBJ2-1 | TRBV24-1 | - | TRBD2 | TGTGCCACCAGTGATCGGAGCGGGGGGGCAGGAGAGCAGTTCTTC | CATSDRSGGAGEQFF
TRBJ1-5 | TRBV7-2 | many | TRBD1 | TGTGCCAGCAGCTTAGGGCGACAGGGGGATCAGCCCCAGCATTTT | CASSLGRQGDQPQHF
TRBJ2-5 | TRBV4-1 | many | - | TGCGCCAGCAGCCCCGAAGGAGGGGGGCCAGGAGAGACCCAGTACTTC | CASSPEGGGPGETQYF
TRBJ2-2 | TRBV5-1 | many | TRBD2 | TGCGCCAGCAGCTTTCTCGGAGCGGGGGTTACCGGGGAGCTGTTTTTT | CASSFLGAGVTGELFF
TRBJ1-2 | TRBV5-1 | few | TRBD1 | TGCGCCAGCAGCCCGCGGACAGGGTTTGGCTACACCTTC | CASSPRTGFGYTF
TRBJ1-6 | TRBV29-1 | few | - | TGCAGCGCCTTTAGCGGTACGAATTCACCCCTCCACTTT | CSAFSGTNSPLHF
TRBJ1-1 | TRBV9 | few | TRBD1 | TGTGCCAGCAGCGTACAGGGGGCAGTCACTGAAGCTTTCTTT | CASSVQGAVTEAFF
TRBJ1-6 | TRBV25-1 | - | TRBD1 | TGTGCCAGCAGTGACGGGACAGGGAGTTATAATTCACCCCTCCACTTT | CASSDGTGSYNSPLHF
TRBJ2-5 | TRBV7-7 | many | - | TGTGCTAGCAGCTTAGGCTCAGGGGCGCAGGAGACCCAGTACTTC | CASSLGSGAQETQYF
TRBJ1-4 | TRBV23-1 | once | - | TGCGCCAGCAGGGAGGGTGTTAATGAAAAACTGTTTTTT | CASREGVNEKLFF
TRBJ2-2 | TRBV5-4 | many | TRBD2 | TGTGCCAGCAGTCCACTAGCGGGGCGGAACACCGGGGAGCTGTTTTTT | CASSPLAGRNTGELFF
TRBJ1-1 | TRBV6-1 | few | - | TGTGCCAGCAGCAGGGTCAGCACTGAAGCTTTCTTT | CASSRVSTEAFF
TRBJ1-5 | TRBV3-1 | - | - | TGTGCCAGCAGCCAAGATTGGGGAAATCAGCCCCAGCATTTT | CASSQDWGNQPQHF
TRBJ2-5 | TRBV29-1 | - | - | TGCAGCGCCTCTCCGGAGCAAGAGACCCAGTACTTC | CSASPEQETQYF
TRBJ2-7 | TRBV4-1 | few | TRBD2 | TGCGCCAGCAGCCAAACTAGCGGGGGGGATTCCTACGAGCAGTACTTC | CASSQTSGGDSYEQYF
TRBJ1-5 | TRBV27 | - | - | TGTGCCAGCAGTTTAACCAGATATCAGCCCCAGCATTTT | CASSLTRYQPQHF
TRBJ1-5 | TRBV11-2 | many | - | TGTGCCAGCAGCTCTGAGATGGGGCGTAGCAATCAGCCCCAGCATTTT | CASSSEMGRSNQPQHF
TRBJ2-3 | TRBV6-6 | many | - | TGTGCCAGCAGTAACACAGATACGCAGTATTTT | CASSNTDTQYF
TRBJ2-6 | TRBV6-1 | - | - | TGTGCCAGCAGCCAAGACAGGTGGGGCTCTGGGGCCAACGTCCTGACTTTC | CASSQDRWGSGANVLTF
TRBJ1-5 | TRBV20-1 | few | - | TGCAGTGTGACTTCGGGCCTTAATCAGCCCCAGCATTTT | CSVTSGLNQPQHF
TRBJ2-7 | TRBV9 | - | - | TGTGCCAGCAGCCCCAGGGTCTGGGGGGACGAGCAGTACTTC | CASSPRVWGDEQYF
TRBJ1-6 | TRBV5-4 | - | TRBD1 | TGTGCCAGCAGCTTGGACAGGGGGCTATGGTCACCCCTCCACTTT | CASSLDRGLWSPLHF
TRBJ1-5 | TRBV6-1 | many | TRBD1 | TGTGCCAGCAGTGGACAGGACAGGGGTTTACAGCCCCAGCATTTT | CASSGQDRGLQPQHF
TRBJ2-3 | TRBV7-7 | many | - | TGTGCTAGCAGCTTAGTGGCGGGTTTCCAGGCAGATACGCAGTATTTT | CASSLVAGFQADTQYF
TRBJ2-7 | TRBV7-9 | many | TRBD2 | TGTGCCAGCAGCCCCCGCGGGACTAGCGGGGCCTACGAGCAGTACTTC | CASSPRGTSGAYEQYF
TRBJ1-1 | TRBV18 | - | TRBD1 | TGTGCCAGCTCACAGGGACAGGAGAACACTGAAGCTTTCTTT | CASSQGQENTEAFF
TRBJ2-7 | TRBV20-1 | many | - | TGCAGTGCTAACCAAATGAAGGGACCTGGGCTGGGCGAGCAGTACTTC | CSANQMKGPGLGEQYF
TRBJ2-2 | TRBV4-1 | - | - | TGCGCCAGCAGCCCCCGGGCTAGCGCGGACGGGGAGCTGTTTTTT | CASSPRASADGELFF
TRBJ2-3 | TRBV9 | - | - | TGTGCCAGCAGCGTAGGCGGGGCCGATGCACTGGATACGCAGTATTTT | CASSVGGADALDTQYF